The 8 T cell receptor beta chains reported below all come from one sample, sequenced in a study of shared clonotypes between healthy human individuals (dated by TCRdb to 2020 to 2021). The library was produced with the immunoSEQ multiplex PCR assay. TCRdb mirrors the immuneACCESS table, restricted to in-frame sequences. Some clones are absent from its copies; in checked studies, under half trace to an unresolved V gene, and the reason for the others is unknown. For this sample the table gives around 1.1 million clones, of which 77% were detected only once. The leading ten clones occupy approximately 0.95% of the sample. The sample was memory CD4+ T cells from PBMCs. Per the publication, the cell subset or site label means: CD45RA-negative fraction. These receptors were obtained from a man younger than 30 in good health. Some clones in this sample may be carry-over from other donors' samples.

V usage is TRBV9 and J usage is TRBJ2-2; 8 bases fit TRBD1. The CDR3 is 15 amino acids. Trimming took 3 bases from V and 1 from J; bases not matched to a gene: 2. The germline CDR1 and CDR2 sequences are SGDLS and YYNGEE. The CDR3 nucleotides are TGTGCCAGCAGCGGGACAGGGAAGAACACCGGGGAGCTGTTTTTT. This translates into CASSGTGKNTGELFF.

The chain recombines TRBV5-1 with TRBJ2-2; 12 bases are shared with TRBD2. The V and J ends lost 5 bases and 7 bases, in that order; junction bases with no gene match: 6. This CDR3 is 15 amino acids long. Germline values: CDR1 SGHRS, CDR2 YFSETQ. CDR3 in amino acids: CASSRTSGTDGELFF. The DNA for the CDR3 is TGCGCCAGCAGTAGGACTAGCGGGACGGACGGGGAGCTGTTTTTT.

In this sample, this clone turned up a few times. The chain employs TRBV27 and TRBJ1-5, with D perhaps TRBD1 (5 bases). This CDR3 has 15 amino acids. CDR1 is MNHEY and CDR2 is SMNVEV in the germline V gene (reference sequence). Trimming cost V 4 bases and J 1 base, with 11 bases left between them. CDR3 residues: CASSSWGASNQPQHF. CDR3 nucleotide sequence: TGTGCCAGCAGTTCTTGGGGCGCAAGCAATCAGCCCCAGCATTTT.

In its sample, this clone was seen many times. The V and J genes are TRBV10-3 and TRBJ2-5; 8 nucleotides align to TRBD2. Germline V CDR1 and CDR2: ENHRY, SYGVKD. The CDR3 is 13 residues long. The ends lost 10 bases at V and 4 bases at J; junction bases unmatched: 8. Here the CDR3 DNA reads TGTGCCACCAGAGCGGGAGAGGCAGAGACCCAGTACTTC. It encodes CATRAGEAETQYF.

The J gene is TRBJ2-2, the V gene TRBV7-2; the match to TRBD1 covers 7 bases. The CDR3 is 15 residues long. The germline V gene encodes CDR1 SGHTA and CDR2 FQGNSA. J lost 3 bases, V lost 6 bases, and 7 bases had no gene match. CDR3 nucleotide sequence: TGTGCCAGCAGGAAGGGGGCGGGTGACACCGGGGAGCTGTTTTTT. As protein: CASRKGAGDTGELFF.

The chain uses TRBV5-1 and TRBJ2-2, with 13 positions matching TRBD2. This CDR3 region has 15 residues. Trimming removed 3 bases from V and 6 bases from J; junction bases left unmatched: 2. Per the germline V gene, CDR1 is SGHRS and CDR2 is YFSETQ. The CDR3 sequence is CASSSGLAGPGELFF. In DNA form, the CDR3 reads TGCGCCAGCAGCTCGGGACTAGCGGGACCCGGGGAGCTGTTTTTT.

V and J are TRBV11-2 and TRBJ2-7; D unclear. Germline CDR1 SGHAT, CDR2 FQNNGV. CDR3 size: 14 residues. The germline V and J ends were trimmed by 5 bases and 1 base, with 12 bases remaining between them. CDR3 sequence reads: CASSPLSGSYEQYF. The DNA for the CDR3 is TGTGCCAGCAGCCCCCTGAGTGGGTCCTACGAGCAGTACTTC.

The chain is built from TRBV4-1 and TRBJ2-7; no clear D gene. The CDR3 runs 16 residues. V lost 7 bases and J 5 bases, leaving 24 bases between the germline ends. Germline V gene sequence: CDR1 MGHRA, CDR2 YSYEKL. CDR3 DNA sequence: TGCGCCAGCACCTCAGATGGAGCTCAGTCGTGGCACGAGCAGTACTTC. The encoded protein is CASTSDGAQSWHEQYF.